This TCR beta chain originates from a study of T cell responses to AZD1222 COVID-19 vaccine. Study outcomes and limitations: No repertoire was sampled before or during the peak T cell response, only after it. Females outnumbered males among donors, who were mostly white British; clonal diversity was possibly underestimated. Spike-specific TCR breadth rose after two AZD1222 doses, and depth rose as well.

Using immunoSEQ multiplex PCR, the repertoire was profiled, and TCRdb retains in-frame clones only, with some absent. This table has some 92,000 clones, approximately 91% appearing once. Regarding this clone: The antigen is undetermined.

The TCR sequence derives from an adult in good health. Sequences were derived from peripheral blood, sampled on day 0 of AZD1222 vaccination.

This CDR3 is CASSQGGGLGGYTF. CDR3 coding DNA: TGTGCCAGCAGCCAAGGGGGGGGACTTGGAGGCTACACCTTC. The J gene is TRBJ1-2, the V gene TRBV4-2; a possible D gene is TRBD1 (5 bases). This CDR3 spans 14 amino acids. V shed 1 base and J shed 8 bases, with 14 bases lying between them. The germline V gene encodes CDR1 LGHNA and CDR2 YNFKEQ.